This TCR beta chain was recorded in a study of early T cells in non-severe SARS-CoV-2 infection. Across the whole study: Sequencing was performed on bulk RNA from unsorted whole blood, leaving chains unpaired.

MiXCR was run by TCRdb on the 5' RACE reads, yielding one entry per CDR3 protein. The table has 90,000 to 120,000 distinct CDR3 sequences, 9.5% to 13% seen once. This CDR3 is built from 11 residues. From germline, CDR1 is SGHAT and CDR2 FQNNGV. With 4 bases clipped from V and 12 bases from J, the junction kept 3 bases outside the gene matches. This clonotype was counted a few times. This receptor was obtained from an adult who was a healthcare worker with PCR-confirmed SARS-CoV-2 infection or an uninfected control (not recorded which). The V gene is TRBV11-2, the J gene TRBJ2-1, with TRBD2 matching 7 bases. The material sequenced was whole blood. CDR3 amino acids: CASSSTGGQFF. The DNA for the CDR3 is TGTGCCAGCAGCTCGACGGGAGGGCAGTTCTTC.